This paragraph reports one T cell receptor (beta chain). Libraries were prepared by immunoSEQ multiplex PCR; TCRdb keeps only in-frame clonotypes and omits some of them. The profile covers hundreds of thousands of clones, with roughly nine tenths appearing a single time and approximately 2.8% taken by the ten largest. The data derive from a study of blood T cell repertoires in COVID-19. The overall study: The samples span acute and convalescent COVID-19 from the United States, Italy and Spain. Sample material is recorded as cDNA or gDNA derived from T cells, B-cell-depleted T cells, or PBMCs.

Participants, about 18 to 90 years old, spanned approximately 25 US areas. Cohort allocation depended upon clinical history that participants reported. The sequence derives from a woman aged 45 to 65 in a cohort exposed to, infected with or recovered from COVID-19 (not recorded which). Source material: PBMCs or T cells enriched from blood (not recorded which).

The CDR3 nucleotides read TGTGCCAGCAGCCAACGGGGGAGGATCCAAGAGACCCAGTACTTC. Protein: CASSQRGRIQETQYF. V is TRBV14 and J is TRBJ2-5; a possible D gene is TRBD2 (6 bases). Between the trimmed V and J ends, which lost 2 bases and 1 base, there was a span of 11 bases. Germline V lookup: CDR1 SGHDN, CDR2 FVKESK. This CDR3 is built from 15 residues. Filled out from reference TRBV14 and TRBJ2-5, the complete variable domain reads EAGVTQFPSHSVIEKGQTVTLRCDPISGHDNLYWYRRVMGKEIKFLLHFVKESKQDESGMPNNRFLAERTGGTYSTLKVQPAELEDSGVYFCASSQRGRIQETQYFGPGTRLLVL.